This T cell receptor (beta chain) was documented in a study of T cells in Graves' hyperthyroidism and ophthalmopathy. When ophthalmopathy did not progress within 18 months, Graves' hyperthyroidism was considered stable. Pregnant or lactating patients were excluded, as were those with uncontrolled infection or other autoimmune disease. This clonotype was detected many times. Its target is unknown. Overall study findings and caveats: Stable hyperthyroidism was separated from ophthalmopathy by a model based on 13 V-J features. Most thyroid-expanded clonotypes above 0.001 were also found in blood.

Amplification of TCR beta CDR3 regions used RNA as the template. HTBI primers were the set used in a first-round RT-PCR of the TCR CDR3. TCRdb passed the multiplex PCR reads through MiXCR, listing each CDR3 protein once. The table shows roughly 740,000 distinct CDR3 sequences, with around 15% occurring only once. This TCR derives from a man between 18 and 35 years old with Graves' hyperthyroidism. The source material was blood.

The chain's CDR3 is CASSNRVASGPRELFF. As DNA, the CDR3 is TGTGCCAGCAGCAACAGAGTTGCTAGCGGCCCGCGGGAGCTGTTTTTT. This chain connects TRBV7-2 to TRBJ2-2; 7 bases line up with TRBD2. CDR1 and CDR2 (germline): SGHTA, FQGNSA. The CDR3 runs to 16 residues. Losses at the gene ends were 5 bases for V and 9 bases for J; bases not matched to a gene: 15. The variable domain in full, completed from reference TRBV7-2 and TRBJ2-2, reads GAGVSQSPSNKVTEKGKDVELRCDPISGHTALYWYRQSLGQGLEFLIYFQGNSAPDKSGLPSDRFSAERTGGSVSTLTIQRTQQEDSAVYLCASSNRVASGPRELFFGEGSRLTVL.